Listed below are T cell receptor beta chains from one sample, sequenced in a study of neurological immune-mediated disorders. TCRdb itself ran the 5' RACE reads through MiXCR, one entry per CDR3 protein. The data hold fewer than 75,000 distinct CDR3 sequences, with roughly 3.2% observed a single time. The sequenced sample was PBMCs. These receptors were obtained from a man aged 35-49 years with multiple sclerosis. CDR3s include the opening cysteine and the closing phenylalanine or tryptophan. D genes are given only for firm matches. Size is omitted from some rows. Given values are once, few, many or a class for expanded clones.

v_gene: TRBV25-1
j_gene: TRBJ1-2
abundance: many
d_gene: TRBD1
CDR3nt: TGTGCCAGCAGTGGACAGGGGGCACGGTATGGCTACACCTTC
CDR3aa: CASSGQGARYGYTF

v_gene: TRBV5-6
j_gene: TRBJ2-1
abundance: many
d_gene: -
CDR3nt: TGTGCCAGCAGGGATCCGGGGAACAATGAGCAGTTCTTC
CDR3aa: CASRDPGNNEQFF

v_gene: TRBV4-1
j_gene: TRBJ1-2
abundance: many
d_gene: TRBD1
CDR3nt: TGCGCCAGCAGCCAAGGAAAAGGACAGGGGATTGAGGGCTACACCTTC
CDR3aa: CASSQGKGQGIEGYTF

v_gene: TRBV14
j_gene: TRBJ2-7
abundance: many
d_gene: -
CDR3nt: TGTGCCAGCAGCCGAGCCCACTCCTACGAGCAGTACTTC
CDR3aa: CASSRAHSYEQYF

v_gene: TRBV20-1
j_gene: TRBJ2-5
abundance: many
d_gene: TRBD2
CDR3nt: TGCAGTGCCGCCTTAGCGGGATTCCAAGAGACCCAGTACTTC
CDR3aa: CSAALAGFQETQYF

v_gene: TRBV5-1
j_gene: TRBJ1-4
abundance: many
d_gene: -
CDR3nt: TGCGCCAGCAGCTTGGCACCCACAGGGTCTCAAGAAAAACTGTTTTTT
CDR3aa: CASSLAPTGSQEKLFF

v_gene: TRBV4-2
j_gene: TRBJ1-1
abundance: many
d_gene: -
CDR3nt: TGTGCCAGCAGCCTCAGCGGGGCGAACACTGAAGCTTTCTTT
CDR3aa: CASSLSGANTEAFF

v_gene: TRBV29-1
j_gene: TRBJ1-2
abundance: many
d_gene: TRBD1
CDR3nt: TGCAGCGGACAGGGGGCGGATGGCTACACCTTC
CDR3aa: CSGQGADGYTF

v_gene: TRBV2
j_gene: TRBJ1-2
abundance: many
d_gene: -
CDR3nt: TGTGCCAGCAGTCATCGACAGGCTAACTATGGCTACACCTTC
CDR3aa: CASSHRQANYGYTF

v_gene: TRBV6-5
j_gene: TRBJ2-1
abundance: many
d_gene: TRBD1
CDR3nt: TGTGCCAGCAGTCCGGACAGGAAGCGACCTCTGGGGCAGTTCTTC
CDR3aa: CASSPDRKRPLGQFF

v_gene: TRBV5-1
j_gene: TRBJ1-2
abundance: many
d_gene: -
CDR3nt: TGCGCCAGCAGCTTGGTGGCAGGGCCATCCCCAACCTATGGCTACACCTTC
CDR3aa: CASSLVAGPSPTYGYTF

v_gene: TRBV19
j_gene: TRBJ2-3
abundance: few
d_gene: TRBD1
CDR3nt: TGTGCCACCTCTGGGGACAGGGAACGCACAGATACGCAGTATTTT
CDR3aa: CATSGDRERTDTQYF

v_gene: TRBV5-6
j_gene: TRBJ1-1
abundance: many
d_gene: -
CDR3nt: TGTGCCAGCAGCCCTCGAAGGAGGGTAGACACTGAAGCTTTCTTT
CDR3aa: CASSPRRRVDTEAFF

v_gene: TRBV5-5
j_gene: TRBJ2-5
abundance: many
d_gene: TRBD2
CDR3nt: TGTGCCAGCAGCCCGTTGCTCGCGGGGGGCATCGAGACCCAGTACTTC
CDR3aa: CASSPLLAGGIETQYF

v_gene: TRBV29-1
j_gene: TRBJ2-1
abundance: many
d_gene: -
CDR3nt: TGCAGCGTTGAATACAGGCTTAGCTCCTACAATGAGCAGTTCTTC
CDR3aa: CSVEYRLSSYNEQFF

v_gene: TRBV7-8
j_gene: TRBJ1-2
abundance: -
d_gene: -
CDR3nt: TGTGCCAGCAGCTTAACGATTGTGGGGCAGGGAGAAGGCTACACCTTC
CDR3aa: CASSLTIVGQGEGYTF

v_gene: TRBV5-5
j_gene: TRBJ1-5
abundance: many
d_gene: -
CDR3nt: TGTGCCAGCAGCTTGGGGCATAGCAATCAGCCCCAGCATTTT
CDR3aa: CASSLGHSNQPQHF

v_gene: TRBV12-3/TRBV12-4
j_gene: TRBJ1-5
abundance: many
d_gene: -
CDR3nt: TGTGCCAGCACCCCGGACAGCCCTGATCAGCCCCAGCATTTT
CDR3aa: CASTPDSPDQPQHF

v_gene: TRBV18
j_gene: TRBJ1-1
abundance: few
d_gene: TRBD1
CDR3nt: TGTGCCAGCTCACCAGGGACAGGGAAGACGTACACTGAAGCTTTCTTT
CDR3aa: CASSPGTGKTYTEAFF

v_gene: TRBV20-1
j_gene: TRBJ1-1
abundance: many
d_gene: -
CDR3nt: TGCAGTGCTAGGGGGCGGGGAGCCCCCACTGAAGCTTTCTTT
CDR3aa: CSARGRGAPTEAFF

v_gene: TRBV5-1
j_gene: TRBJ2-2
abundance: many
d_gene: -
CDR3nt: TGCGCCAGCAGCTTGATCGGGGAAGGGACCGGGGAGCTGTTTTTT
CDR3aa: CASSLIGEGTGELFF

v_gene: TRBV20-1
j_gene: TRBJ2-4
abundance: many
d_gene: -
CDR3nt: TGCAGTGCTAGAGCCCTAACGGACAAAAACATTCAGTACTTC
CDR3aa: CSARALTDKNIQYF

v_gene: TRBV28
j_gene: TRBJ1-5
abundance: many
d_gene: -
CDR3nt: TGTGCCAGCAGTGTGGGAGCTCGGTCCCAGCATTTT
CDR3aa: CASSVGARSQHF

v_gene: TRBV5-1
j_gene: TRBJ1-4
abundance: many
d_gene: TRBD1
CDR3nt: TGCGCCAGCAGTTCCAGCCCGGGACAGCCTAATGAAAAACTGTTTTTT
CDR3aa: CASSSSPGQPNEKLFF

v_gene: TRBV5-1
j_gene: TRBJ1-1
abundance: many
d_gene: TRBD1
CDR3nt: TGCGCCAGCACTCCCCAGGGACAGGGCTACACTGAAGCTTTCTTT
CDR3aa: CASTPQGQGYTEAFF

v_gene: TRBV5-1
j_gene: TRBJ1-2
abundance: -
d_gene: -
CDR3nt: TGCGCCAGCAGCTTGTTCCGGGACAAGGGAAATGGCTACACCTTC
CDR3aa: CASSLFRDKGNGYTF

v_gene: TRBV5-1
j_gene: TRBJ1-1
abundance: -
d_gene: -
CDR3nt: TGCGCCAGCAGCTTGGACTCGGCCACTGAAGCTTTCTTT
CDR3aa: CASSLDSATEAFF

v_gene: TRBV10-2
j_gene: TRBJ2-7
abundance: few
d_gene: -
CDR3nt: TGCGCCAGCAGGGCCAGGTCGCTCTACGAGCAGTACTTC
CDR3aa: CASRARSLYEQYF